The 2 T cell receptor beta chains listed next were all sequenced from one sample in a study of CD8 T cells in ankylosing spondylitis. Study-wide findings and caveats: Typical of ankylosing spondylitis blood, it appeared, was a TCR beta motif of under 10 highly homologous variants.

TCRdb passed the 5' RACE reads through MiXCR, listing each CDR3 protein once. The data contain 700,000 to 1,000,000 distinct CDR3 sequences, about an eighth of them seen just once; the ten biggest clones take up less than 0.65%. These receptors are not linked to any known antigen. Sequenced input: blood, either unsorted or a sorted T cell fraction (not recorded which). These receptors were obtained from a male donor with ankylosing spondylitis.

The V call is TRBV20-1, the J call TRBJ2-6; 9 bases align to TRBD1. From germline, CDR1 is DFQATT and CDR2 SNEGSKA (reference sequence). V lost 6 bases and J lost 12; bases outside the gene matches: 6. This CDR3 is built from 12 residues. The CDR3 region has the DNA TGCAGTGCATCCGGGACAGGGCCCGTCCTGACTTTC. Translating it yields CSASGTGPVLTF.

This clonotype was counted at least ten times. The chain couples TRBV4-2 to TRBJ2-7; either TRBD1 or TRBD2 may supply D (5 bases each). Per germline, CDR1 LGHNA and CDR2 YNFKEQ. Trimming stripped 0 bases from V and 0 bases from J, with 6 bases between. The CDR3 totals 14 residues. The CDR3 is CASSQDGGSYEQYF. CDR3 coding DNA: TGTGCCAGCAGCCAAGATGGGGGCTCCTACGAGCAGTACTTC.